This T cell receptor beta chain was sequenced for a study of OX40 agonist ivuxolimab in advanced cancers. Study-wide results and limits: In the 0.1 to 3.0 mg/kg range, CD4+ and CD8+ blood T cells had expanded clonally by week 6.

V lost 1 base to trimming and J lost 0 bases, with 7 bases between them. The length of the CDR3 is 16 residues. CDR1 is SGHTA and CDR2 is FQGNSA in the germline V gene. A remark on this clone: The antigen is unknown.

Method: immunoSEQ multiplex PCR; TCRdb's copy keeps in-frame clones and lacks some. The sample consists of approximately 60,000 clones, approximately 84% of them appearing once. The sample consisted of CD4+ or CD8+ T cells sorted from blood, taken in a trial of the OX40 agonist ivuxolimab. This TCR came from an adult with an advanced solid tumor such as melanoma, head and neck, liver or kidney cancer. This chain joins TRBV7-2 and TRBJ2-6; D is ambiguous. CDR3 amino acids: CASSLDWNSGANVLTF. CDR3 DNA sequence: TGTGCCAGCAGCTTAGATTGGAACTCTGGGGCCAACGTCCTGACTTTC.